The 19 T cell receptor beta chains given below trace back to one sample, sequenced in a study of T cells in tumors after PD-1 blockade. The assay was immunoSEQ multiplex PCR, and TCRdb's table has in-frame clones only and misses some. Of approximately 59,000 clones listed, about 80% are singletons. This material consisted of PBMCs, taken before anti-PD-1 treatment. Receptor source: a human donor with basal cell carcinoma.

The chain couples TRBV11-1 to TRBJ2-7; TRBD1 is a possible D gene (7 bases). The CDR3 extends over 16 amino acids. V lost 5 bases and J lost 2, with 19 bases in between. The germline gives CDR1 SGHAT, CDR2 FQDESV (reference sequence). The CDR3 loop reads CASSPRAGQRAYEQYF. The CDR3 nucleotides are TGTGCCAGCAGCCCTAGGGCGGGACAGCGGGCCTACGAGCAGTACTTC.

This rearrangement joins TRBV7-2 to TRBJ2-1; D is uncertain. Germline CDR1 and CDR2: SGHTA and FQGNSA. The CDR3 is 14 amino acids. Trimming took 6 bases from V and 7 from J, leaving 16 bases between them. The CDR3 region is CASSPRSRGNEQFF. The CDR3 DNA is TGTGCCAGCAGTCCCAGGTCCCGTGGGAATGAGCAGTTCTTC.

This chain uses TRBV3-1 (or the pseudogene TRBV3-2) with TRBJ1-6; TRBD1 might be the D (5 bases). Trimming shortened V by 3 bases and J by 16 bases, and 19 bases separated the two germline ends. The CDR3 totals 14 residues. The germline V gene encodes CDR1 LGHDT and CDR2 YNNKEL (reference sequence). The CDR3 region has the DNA TGTGCCAGCAGCCAGGGGCAAGGGAGGAAGTTTCTCCACTTT. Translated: CASSQGQGRKFLHF.

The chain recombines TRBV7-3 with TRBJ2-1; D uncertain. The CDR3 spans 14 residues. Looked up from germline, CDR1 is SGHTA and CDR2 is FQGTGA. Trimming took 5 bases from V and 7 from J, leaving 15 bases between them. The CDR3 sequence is CASSATGRQNEQFF. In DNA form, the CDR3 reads TGTGCCAGCAGCGCGACCGGACGGCAGAATGAGCAGTTCTTC.

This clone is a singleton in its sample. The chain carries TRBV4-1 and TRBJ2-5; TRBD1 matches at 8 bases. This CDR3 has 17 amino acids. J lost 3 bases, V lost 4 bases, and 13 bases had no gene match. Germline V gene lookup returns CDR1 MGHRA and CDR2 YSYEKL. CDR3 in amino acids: CASSLLHTGTGKETQYF. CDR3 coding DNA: TGCGCCAGCAGCCTATTACATACTGGGACAGGAAAAGAGACCCAGTACTTC.

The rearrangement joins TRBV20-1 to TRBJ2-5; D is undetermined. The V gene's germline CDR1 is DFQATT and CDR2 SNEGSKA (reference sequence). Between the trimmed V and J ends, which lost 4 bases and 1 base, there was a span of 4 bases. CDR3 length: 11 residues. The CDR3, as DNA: TGCAGTGCTACCTCCCAAGAGACCCAGTACTTC. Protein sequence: CSATSQETQYF.

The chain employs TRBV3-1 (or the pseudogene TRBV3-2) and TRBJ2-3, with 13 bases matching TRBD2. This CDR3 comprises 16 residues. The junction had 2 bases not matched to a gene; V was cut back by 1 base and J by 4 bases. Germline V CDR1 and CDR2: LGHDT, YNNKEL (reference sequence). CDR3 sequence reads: CASSQVLAGGPDTQYF. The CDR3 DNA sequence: TGTGCCAGCAGCCAAGTACTAGCGGGGGGGCCAGATACGCAGTATTTT.

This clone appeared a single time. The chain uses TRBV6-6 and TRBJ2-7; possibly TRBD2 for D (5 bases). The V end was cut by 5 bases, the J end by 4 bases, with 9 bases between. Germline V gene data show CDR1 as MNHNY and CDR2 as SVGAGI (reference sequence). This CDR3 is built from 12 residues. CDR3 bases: TGTGCCAGCAGTCTCGGACTGTACGAGCAGTACTTC. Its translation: CASSLGLYEQYF.

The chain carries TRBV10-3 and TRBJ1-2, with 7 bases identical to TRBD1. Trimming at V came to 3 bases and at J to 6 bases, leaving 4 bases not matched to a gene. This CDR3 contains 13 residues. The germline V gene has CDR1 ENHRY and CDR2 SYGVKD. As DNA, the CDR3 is TGTGCCATCAGTGAACGACAGGGCGATGGCTACACCTTC. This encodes CAISERQGDGYTF.

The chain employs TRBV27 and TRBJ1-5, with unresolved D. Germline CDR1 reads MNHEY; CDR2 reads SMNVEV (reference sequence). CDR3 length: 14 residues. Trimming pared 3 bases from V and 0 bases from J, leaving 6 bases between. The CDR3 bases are TGTGCCAGCAGTTTTAAGGATAGCAATCAGCCCCAGCATTTT. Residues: CASSFKDSNQPQHF.

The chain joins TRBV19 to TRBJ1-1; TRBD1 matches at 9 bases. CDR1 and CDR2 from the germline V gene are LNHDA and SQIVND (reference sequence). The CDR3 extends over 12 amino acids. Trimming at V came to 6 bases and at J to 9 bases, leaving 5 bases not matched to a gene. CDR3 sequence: CASSLQGAQAFF. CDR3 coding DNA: TGTGCCAGTAGCCTACAGGGGGCCCAAGCTTTCTTT.

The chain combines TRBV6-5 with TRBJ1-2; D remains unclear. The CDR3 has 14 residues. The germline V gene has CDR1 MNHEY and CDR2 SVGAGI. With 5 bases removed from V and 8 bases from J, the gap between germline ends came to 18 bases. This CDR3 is CASSNSGPDFGYTF. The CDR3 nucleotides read TGTGCCAGCAGTAATTCTGGACCCGACTTCGGCTACACCTTC.

CDR3 bases: TGTGCCTGGAATAGGGACCCTGGCTACACCTTC. Its protein is CAWNRDPGYTF. The genes are TRBV30 and TRBJ1-2, with D tentatively TRBD1 (5 bases). CDR1 and CDR2 from the germline V gene are GTSNPN and SVGIG (reference sequence). The CDR3 has 11 residues. Deletions cut 4 bases from V and 7 bases from J, with 10 bases between.

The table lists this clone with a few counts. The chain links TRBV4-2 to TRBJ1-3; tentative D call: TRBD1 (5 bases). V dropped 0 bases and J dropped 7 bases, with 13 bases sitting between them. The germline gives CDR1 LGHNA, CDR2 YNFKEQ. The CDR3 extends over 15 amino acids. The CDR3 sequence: CASSQDRQGMNTIYF. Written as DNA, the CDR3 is TGTGCCAGCAGCCAAGATAGGCAGGGAATGAACACCATATATTTT.

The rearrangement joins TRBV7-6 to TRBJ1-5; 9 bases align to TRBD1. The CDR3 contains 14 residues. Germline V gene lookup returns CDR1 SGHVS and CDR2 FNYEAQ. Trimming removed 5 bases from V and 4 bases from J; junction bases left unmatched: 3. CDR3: CASSLDRGNQPQHF. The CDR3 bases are TGTGCCAGCAGCCTCGACAGGGGGAATCAGCCCCAGCATTTT. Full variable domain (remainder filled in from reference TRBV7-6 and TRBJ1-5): GAGVSQSPRYKVTKRGQDVALRCDPISGHVSLYWYRQALGQGPEFLTYFNYEAQQDKSGLPNDRFSAERPEGSISTLTIQRTEQRDSAMYRCASSLDRGNQPQHFGDGTRLSIL.

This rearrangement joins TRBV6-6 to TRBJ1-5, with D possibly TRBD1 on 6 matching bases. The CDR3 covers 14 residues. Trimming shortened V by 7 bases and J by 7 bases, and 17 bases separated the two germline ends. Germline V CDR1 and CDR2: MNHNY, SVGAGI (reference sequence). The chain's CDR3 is CASKDRPGGQPQHF. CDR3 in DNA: TGTGCCAGCAAAGATAGACCGGGGGGCCAGCCCCAGCATTTT.

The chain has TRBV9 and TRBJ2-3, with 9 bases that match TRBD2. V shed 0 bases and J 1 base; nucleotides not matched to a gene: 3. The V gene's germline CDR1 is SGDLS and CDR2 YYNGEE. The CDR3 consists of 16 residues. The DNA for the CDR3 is TGTGCCAGCAGCGTAGAAGCGGGGGGCGGCACAGATACGCAGTATTTT. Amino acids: CASSVEAGGGTDTQYF.

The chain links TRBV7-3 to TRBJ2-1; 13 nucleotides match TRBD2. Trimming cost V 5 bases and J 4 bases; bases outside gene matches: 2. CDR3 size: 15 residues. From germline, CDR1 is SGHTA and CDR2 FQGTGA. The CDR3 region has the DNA TGTGCCAGCAGCACGGGACTAGCGGGGTACAATGAGCAGTTCTTC. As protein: CASSTGLAGYNEQFF.

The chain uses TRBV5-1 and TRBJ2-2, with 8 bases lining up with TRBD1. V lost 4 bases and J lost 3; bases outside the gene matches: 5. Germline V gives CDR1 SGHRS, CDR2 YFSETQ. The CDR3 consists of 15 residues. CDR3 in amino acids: CASSKPGQDTGELFF. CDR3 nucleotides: TGCGCCAGCAGCAAACCGGGACAGGACACCGGGGAGCTGTTTTTT.